This T cell receptor beta chain was obtained from a study of blood T cells in healthy people across ages. Combining a sample-barcoded 5' primer with a J-beta primer mix, a second PCR ran for roughly 7 to 11 cycles. TCRdb re-called the 5' RACE reads with MiXCR, one entry per CDR3 protein. In the table there are about 750,000 distinct CDR3 sequences, roughly 50% of which are singletons. This CDR3 has 17 amino acids. The material sequenced was blood. The sequence came from a man older than 75 in good health. This rearrangement joins TRBV21-1 to TRBJ2-7; the table's D call TRBD1 went unverified against the DNA. TRBV21-1 is assigned pseudogene status. The DNA for the CDR3 is TGTGCCAGCAGCAAAAGGGGGGGACGGACAGGGGCCTACGAGCAGTACTTC. This sequence encodes CASSKRGGRTGAYEQYF.